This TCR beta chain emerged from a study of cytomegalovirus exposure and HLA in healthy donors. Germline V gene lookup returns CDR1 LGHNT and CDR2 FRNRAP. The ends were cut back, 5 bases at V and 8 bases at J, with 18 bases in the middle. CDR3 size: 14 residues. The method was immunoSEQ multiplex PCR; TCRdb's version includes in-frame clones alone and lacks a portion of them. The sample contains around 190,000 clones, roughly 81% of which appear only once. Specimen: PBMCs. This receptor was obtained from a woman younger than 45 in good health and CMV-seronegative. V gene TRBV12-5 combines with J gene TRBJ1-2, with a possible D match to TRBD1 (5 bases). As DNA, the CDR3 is TGTGCTAGTGGTCTGGGGTGGCAGGGCGAAGGCTACACCTTC. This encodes CASGLGWQGEGYTF.